A selection of T cell receptor beta chains follows, all from one sample in a study of blood T cell repertoires in COVID-19. The data were produced by immunoSEQ multiplex PCR, yet TCRdb's version contains in-frame clones alone and is incomplete. The sample contains tens of thousands of clones, 91% of which appear only once. Sequences were obtained from peripheral blood. Receptors were obtained from a woman in her forties or fifties in a cohort sampled during active COVID-19. Each CDR3 is given with its conserved first and last residue. Each record gives: J gene, D gene, V gene, CDR3 length, clone size, CDR3 DNA, CDR3 protein. D genes are given only for firm matches. Clone size is given for some rows only: seen once, a few or many times, or a class if the clone is expanded.

TRBJ2-6,TRBD1,TRBV6-5,15,NA,TGTGCCAGCAGGGAGACAGGGGCTGGGGCCAACGTCCTGACTTTC,CASRETGAGANVLTF
TRBJ2-3,TRBD2,TRBV9,14,NA,TGTGCCAGCAGAAGCGGGGGGAGCACAGATACGCAGTATTTT,CASRSGGSTDTQYF
TRBJ2-3,TRBD2,TRBV6-1,16,NA,TGTGCCAGCAGTGGGGGGGGGACTAGCGGGAGGTTTACGCAGTATTTT,CASSGGGTSGRFTQYF
TRBJ2-3,TRBD2,TRBV7-3,18,NA,TGTGCCAGCAGCTCAGCAGGACTAGCGGGCGGGGGCGTTGATACGCAGTATTTT,CASSSAGLAGGGVDTQYF
TRBJ2-7,NA,TRBV21-1,16,NA,TGTGCCAGCAGCTCTCGGGCTAGGACTACCTTATACGAGCAGTACTTC,CASSSRARTTLYEQYF
TRBJ2-1,TRBD2,TRBV4-1,17,NA,TGCGCCAGCAGCCAAGAAACTAGCGGGAGGGCCCGAAATGAGCAGTTCTTC,CASSQETSGRARNEQFF
TRBJ1-2,NA,TRBV7-2,14,few,TGTGCCAGCAGCCCGGGTTCCGGGGGCTATGGCTACACCTTC,CASSPGSGGYGYTF
TRBJ2-1,NA,TRBV9,15,NA,TGTGCCAGCAGCGTGGGCAGGGAATCCTACAATGAGCAGTTCTTC,CASSVGRESYNEQFF
TRBJ1-1,NA,TRBV12-3/TRBV12-4,12,NA,TGTGCCAGCAGTTTCGGGGGCACTGAAGCTTTCTTT,CASSFGGTEAFF
TRBJ2-6,NA,TRBV6-1,15,NA,TGTGCCAGCAGTGAAGTAACATCTGGGGCCAACGTCCTGACTTTC,CASSEVTSGANVLTF
TRBJ2-1,TRBD2,TRBV19,14,NA,TGTGCCAGTGGACGGGCGGGGGTCTACAATGAGCAGTTCTTC,CASGRAGVYNEQFF
TRBJ1-2,TRBD1,TRBV10-3,13,NA,TGTGCCATCAGTGAGGGGACAGACTATGGCTACACCTTC,CAISEGTDYGYTF
TRBJ2-1,TRBD2,TRBV9,20,NA,TGTGCCAGCAGCCCCGGTCCCGGGACTAGCGGGGGCAGCTCCTACAATGAGCAGTTCTTC,CASSPGPGTSGGSSYNEQFF
TRBJ1-1,TRBD1,TRBV5-8,14,NA,TGTGCCAGCAGCCTGACAGGGGCCCTCACTGAAGCTTTCTTT,CASSLTGALTEAFF
TRBJ2-2,NA,TRBV6-5,16,NA,TGTGCCAGCAGTTACAGTAGCAGGGGGACTACCGGGGAGCTGTTTTTT,CASSYSSRGTTGELFF
TRBJ1-2,TRBD1,TRBV6-8,13,NA,TGTGCCAGCAACGAAACAGGGGAGTATGGCTACACCTTC,CASNETGEYGYTF
TRBJ2-3,NA,TRBV29-1,14,NA,TGCAGCGTTGGCATCGGCCAGCCCGGGGATACGCAGTATTTT,CSVGIGQPGDTQYF
TRBJ1-4,TRBD1,TRBV28,13,NA,TGTGCCAGCCGGGACAGGGGTATTGAAAAACTGTTTTTT,CASRDRGIEKLFF
TRBJ2-3,TRBD2,TRBV29-1,15,NA,TGCAGCGTCCAAAGACTAGCGGAGAACACAGATACGCAGTATTTT,CSVQRLAENTDTQYF
TRBJ2-5,TRBD2,TRBV6-6,18,NA,TGTGCCAGCAGTGGATCGACTAGCAGCTTTGTGTCCACTGAGACCCAGTACTTC,CASSGSTSSFVSTETQYF
TRBJ1-3,TRBD1,TRBV11-2,15,NA,TGTGCCAGCAGCGGACAGGCACACTCTGGAAACACCATATATTTT,CASSGQAHSGNTIYF
TRBJ1-2,NA,TRBV12-3/TRBV12-4,12,NA,TGTGCCAGCAGTCTTCGACGGGGTGGCTACACCTTC,CASSLRRGGYTF
TRBJ1-2,TRBD1,TRBV6-6,14,NA,TGTGCCAGCAGTTTGACAGGGGGCGCGGATGGCTACACCTTC,CASSLTGGADGYTF
TRBJ1-1,NA,TRBV3-1/TRBV3-2,16,NA,TGTGCCAGCAGCCAAGATCTTCCGACAAGTGGGACTGAAGCTTTCTTT,CASSQDLPTSGTEAFF
TRBJ1-1,NA,TRBV5-1,14,NA,TGCGCCAGCAGCTTTGAGGGAGGGAACACTGAAGCTTTCTTT,CASSFEGGNTEAFF
TRBJ1-3,NA,TRBV29-1,13,NA,TGCAGCGTTGAGAAGGGGACTGGAAACACCATATATTTT,CSVEKGTGNTIYF
TRBJ2-5,NA,TRBV6-5,15,NA,TGTGCCAGCAGTTACTCCGGATGGACAAGTGGGACCCAGTACTTC,CASSYSGWTSGTQYF
TRBJ2-3,TRBD1,TRBV24-1,16,NA,TGTGCCACCAGTGATCCCGGGACAGGACACTCCGATACGCAGTATTTT,CATSDPGTGHSDTQYF
TRBJ2-3,TRBD1,TRBV28,16,NA,TGTGCCAGCACCGTTCGACAGGGAATAGGCACAGATACGCAGTATTTT,CASTVRQGIGTDTQYF
TRBJ2-3,TRBD2,TRBV12-5,15,NA,TGTGCTAGTGGTTTGGGCGGGAGGGACACAGATACGCAGTATTTT,CASGLGGRDTDTQYF
TRBJ2-7,TRBD2,TRBV4-1,15,once,TGCGCCAGCAGCCAGTCCGGGACTAGGAGCTACGAGCAGTACTTC,CASSQSGTRSYEQYF
TRBJ2-2,NA,TRBV7-6,15,once,TGTGCCAGCAGCTTGGCGACAGCGAACACCGGGGAGCTGTTTTTT,CASSLATANTGELFF
TRBJ2-7,NA,TRBV27,16,NA,TGTGCCAGCAGTTTATCGGCCGGGAGAGGCTCCTACGAGCAGTACTTC,CASSLSAGRGSYEQYF
TRBJ1-1,NA,TRBV9,15,NA,TGTGCCAGCAGCTTAAAGACAGACTTGAACACTGAAGCTTTCTTT,CASSLKTDLNTEAFF
TRBJ2-3,NA,TRBV7-3,14,NA,TGTGCCAGCAGCCAATCACAGGGACCCGATACGCAGTATTTT,CASSQSQGPDTQYF
TRBJ1-4,TRBD1,TRBV6-5,14,few,TGTGCCAGCACCACCGGACAGGGCGGAGAAAAACTGTTTTTT,CASTTGQGGEKLFF
TRBJ2-1,TRBD2,TRBV5-4,16,NA,TGTGCCAGCAGCTTGGCCGAACGCGGGGGACACAATGAGCAGTTCTTC,CASSLAERGGHNEQFF
TRBJ1-6,NA,TRBV12-5,12,NA,TGTGCTAGTGGTTCTCAAGCTACTCCCCTCCACTTT,CASGSQATPLHF
TRBJ2-7,NA,TRBV5-6,15,NA,TGTGCCAGCAGCTTGGAGGACGGGAGAGCTTACGAGCAGTACTTC,CASSLEDGRAYEQYF
TRBJ2-7,NA,TRBV15,18,NA,TGTGCCACCAGCAGAGAATTAAAGGTTAGGAGCCGGTCCTACGAGCAGTACTTC,CATSRELKVRSRSYEQYF
TRBJ1-3,NA,TRBV2,14,NA,TGTGCCAGCAGTGAAGGGTACAGTGGAAACACCATATATTTT,CASSEGYSGNTIYF
TRBJ1-4,TRBD1,TRBV19,12,few,TGTGCCAGCGTTGACAGGGGGCAAAAACTGTTTTTT,CASVDRGQKLFF
TRBJ2-3,TRBD2,TRBV10-2,15,NA,TGCGCCAGCAGTGAAGGGACTAGCGGCGCAGATACGCAGTATTTT,CASSEGTSGADTQYF
TRBJ2-7,TRBD1,TRBV12-3/TRBV12-4,13,NA,TGTGCCAGCAGTTTTAGACAGGGGTACGAGCAGTACTTC,CASSFRQGYEQYF
TRBJ2-7,TRBD2,TRBV7-2,15,NA,TGTGCCAGCAGCCCCTCGGGAGGGATGGCCTACGAGCAGTACTTC,CASSPSGGMAYEQYF
TRBJ1-2,NA,TRBV5-1,16,NA,TGCGCCAGCAGCTTGGCCTCAACGGGGGGGTTGGACGGCTACACCTTC,CASSLASTGGLDGYTF
TRBJ2-4,NA,TRBV19,14,NA,TGTGCCAGTAGTCCTCGGGGCGGGATAAACATTCAGTACTTC,CASSPRGGINIQYF
TRBJ2-3,NA,TRBV5-8,16,NA,TGTGCCAGCAGCTTCCTGGTCGCTCGGGGTGGGGATACGCAGTATTTT,CASSFLVARGGDTQYF
TRBJ1-1,NA,TRBV18,13,NA,TGTGCCAGCTCACCGAGGTTAAACACTGAAGCTTTCTTT,CASSPRLNTEAFF
TRBJ2-2,NA,TRBV11-2,14,NA,TGTGCCAGCAGCTCCGGACCGGGAACCGGGGAGCTGTTTTTT,CASSSGPGTGELFF